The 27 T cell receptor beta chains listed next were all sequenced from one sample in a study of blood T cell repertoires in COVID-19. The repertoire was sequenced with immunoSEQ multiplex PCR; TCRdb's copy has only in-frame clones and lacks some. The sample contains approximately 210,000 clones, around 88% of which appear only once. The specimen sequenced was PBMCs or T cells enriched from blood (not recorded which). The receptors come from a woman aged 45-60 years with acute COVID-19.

The CDR3 here is CASSLVSGANQPQHF. DNA of the CDR3: TGTGCCAGCAGCTTAGTAAGCGGGGCTAATCAGCCCCAGCATTTT. The rearrangement links TRBV7-2 to TRBJ1-5, with D tentatively TRBD1 (5 bases). Germline V lookup: CDR1 SGHTA, CDR2 FQGNSA. V was shortened by 1 base and J by 4 bases, with 11 bases between the two germline ends. There are 15 residues in the CDR3. Drawing the rest from reference TRBV7-2 and TRBJ1-5, the complete variable domain is GAGVSQSPSNKVTEKGKDVELRCDPISGHTALYWYRQSLGQGLEFLIYFQGNSAPDKSGLPSDRFSAERTGGSVSTLTIQRTQQEDSAVYLCASSLVSGANQPQHFGDGTRLSIL.

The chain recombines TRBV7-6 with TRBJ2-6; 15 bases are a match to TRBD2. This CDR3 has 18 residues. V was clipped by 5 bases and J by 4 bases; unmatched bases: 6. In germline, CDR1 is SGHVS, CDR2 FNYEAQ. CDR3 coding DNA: TGTGCCAGCAGCGCCCGGACTAGCGGGAGGGCCGGGGCCAACGTCCTGACTTTC. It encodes CASSARTSGRAGANVLTF.

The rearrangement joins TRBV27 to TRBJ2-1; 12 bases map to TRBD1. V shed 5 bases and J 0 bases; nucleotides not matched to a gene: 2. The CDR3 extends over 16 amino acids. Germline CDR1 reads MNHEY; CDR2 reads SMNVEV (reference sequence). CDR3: CASSGTGGSSYNEQFF. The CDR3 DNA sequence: TGTGCCAGCAGTGGGACAGGGGGCTCCTCCTACAATGAGCAGTTCTTC.

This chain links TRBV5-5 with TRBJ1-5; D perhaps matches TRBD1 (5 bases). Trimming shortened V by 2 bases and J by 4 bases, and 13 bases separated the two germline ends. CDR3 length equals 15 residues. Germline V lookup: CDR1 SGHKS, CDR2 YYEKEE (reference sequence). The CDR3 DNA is TGTGCCAGCAGCTTTTCGGGACTCCCTAATCAGCCCCAGCATTTT. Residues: CASSFSGLPNQPQHF.

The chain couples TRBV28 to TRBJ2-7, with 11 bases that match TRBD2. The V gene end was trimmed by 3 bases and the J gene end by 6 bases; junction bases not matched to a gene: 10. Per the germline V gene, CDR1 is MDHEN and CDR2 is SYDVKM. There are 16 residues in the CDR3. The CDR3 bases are TGTGCCAGCAGTTTGATTAGCGGGAGGGCCCGGAGCGAGCAGTACTTC. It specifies CASSLISGRARSEQYF.

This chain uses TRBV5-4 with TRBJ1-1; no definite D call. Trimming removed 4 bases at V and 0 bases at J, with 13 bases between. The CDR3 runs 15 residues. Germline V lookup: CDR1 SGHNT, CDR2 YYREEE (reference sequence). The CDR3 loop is CASSPDGGLNTEAFF. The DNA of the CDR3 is TGTGCCAGCAGCCCCGATGGAGGGTTGAACACTGAAGCTTTCTTT.

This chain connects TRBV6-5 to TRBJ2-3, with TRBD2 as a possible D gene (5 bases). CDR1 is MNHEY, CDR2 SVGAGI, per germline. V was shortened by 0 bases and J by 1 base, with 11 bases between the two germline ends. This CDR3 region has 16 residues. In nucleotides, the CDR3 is TGTGCCAGCAGTTACTCCCAGCGGTACCGCACAGATACGCAGTATTTT. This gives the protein CASSYSQRYRTDTQYF.

The CDR3 loop is CASSQDLRDTPRFF. The CDR3 DNA reads TGTGCCAGCAGCCAAGATCTACGGGACACCCCGCGGTTCTTC. J is TRBJ2-1 and V is TRBV4-2; D is perhaps TRBD1 (6 bases). V was cut by 0 bases and J by 15 bases, with 18 bases left in between. CDR1 LGHNA and CDR2 YNFKEQ come from the germline V gene. This CDR3 is built from 14 residues.

The CDR3 protein is CASLAGVGSTDTQYF. The CDR3 DNA reads TGTGCCAGCCTAGCGGGAGTGGGTTCGACAGATACGCAGTATTTT. The J gene is TRBJ2-3, the V gene TRBV27; 10 positions agree with TRBD2. V lost 8 bases, J lost 3 bases, and 8 bases stayed unmatched. The CDR3 length is 15 residues. Germline V gene sequence: CDR1 MNHEY, CDR2 SMNVEV (reference sequence).

The CDR3 DNA is TGTGCCAGCAGTTACTCCCCGGGACAGGGGAACACTGAAGCTTTCTTT. Amino acid sequence: CASSYSPGQGNTEAFF. This chain joins TRBV6-6 and TRBJ1-1; 9 bases match TRBD1. The CDR3 is made up of 16 amino acids. Trimming at V came to 0 bases and at J to 1 base, leaving 3 bases not matched to a gene. The germline V gene has CDR1 MNHNY and CDR2 SVGAGI (reference sequence).

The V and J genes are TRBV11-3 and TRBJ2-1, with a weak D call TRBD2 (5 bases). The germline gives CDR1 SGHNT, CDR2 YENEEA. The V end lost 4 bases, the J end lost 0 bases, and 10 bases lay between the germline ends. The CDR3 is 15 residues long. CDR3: CASSSDWSSYNEQFF. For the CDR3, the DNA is TGTGCCAGCAGCTCGGACTGGAGCTCCTACAATGAGCAGTTCTTC. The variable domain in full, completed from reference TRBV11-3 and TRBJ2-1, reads EAGVVQSPRYKIIEKKQPVAFWCNPISGHNTLYWYLQNLGQGPELLIRYENEEAVDDSQLPKDRFSAERLKGVDSTLKIQPAELGDSAVYLCASSSDWSSYNEQFFGPGTRLTVL.

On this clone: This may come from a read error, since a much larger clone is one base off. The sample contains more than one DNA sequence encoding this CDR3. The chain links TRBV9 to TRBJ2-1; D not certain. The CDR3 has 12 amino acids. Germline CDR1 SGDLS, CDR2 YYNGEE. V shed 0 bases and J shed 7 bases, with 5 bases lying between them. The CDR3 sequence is CASSVAGNEQFF. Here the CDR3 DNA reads TGTGCCAGCAGCGTAGCCGGGAATGAGCAGTTCTTC.

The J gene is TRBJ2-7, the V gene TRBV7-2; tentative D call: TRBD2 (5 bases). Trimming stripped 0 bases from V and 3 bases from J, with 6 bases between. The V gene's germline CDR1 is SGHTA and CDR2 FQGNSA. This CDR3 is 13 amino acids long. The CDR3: CASSLAGNYEQYF. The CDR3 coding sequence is TGTGCCAGCAGCTTAGCCGGGAACTACGAGCAGTACTTC.

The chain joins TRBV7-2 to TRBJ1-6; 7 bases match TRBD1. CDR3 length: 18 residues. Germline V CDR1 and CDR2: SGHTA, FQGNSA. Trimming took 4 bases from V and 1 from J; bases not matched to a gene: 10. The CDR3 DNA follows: TGTGCCAGCAGCTCCCAATTCTCAGGGGGTTCCTATAATTCACCCCTCCACTTT. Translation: CASSSQFSGGSYNSPLHF.

The CDR3 DNA reads as TGCGCCAGCAGCTTATCGGGTAATAGCAATCAGCCCCAGCATTTT. Amino acid sequence: CASSLSGNSNQPQHF. V gene TRBV5-1 combines with J gene TRBJ1-5; D is ambiguous. Germline V gene lookup returns CDR1 SGHRS and CDR2 YFSETQ. V was pared by 2 bases and J by 0 bases, with 9 bases between. The CDR3 runs to 15 residues.

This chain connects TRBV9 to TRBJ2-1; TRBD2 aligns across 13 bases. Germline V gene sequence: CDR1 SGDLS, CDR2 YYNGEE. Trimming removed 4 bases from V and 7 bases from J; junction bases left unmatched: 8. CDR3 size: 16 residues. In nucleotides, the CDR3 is TGTGCCAGCAGCCCGCGACTAGCGGGAGGTGCTAATGAGCAGTTCTTC. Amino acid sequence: CASSPRLAGGANEQFF.

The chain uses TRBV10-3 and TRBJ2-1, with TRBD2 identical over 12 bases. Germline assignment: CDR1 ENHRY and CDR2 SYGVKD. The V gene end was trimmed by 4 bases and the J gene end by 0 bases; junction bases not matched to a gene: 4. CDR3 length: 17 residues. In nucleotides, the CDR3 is TGTGCCATCAGTGGATCTAGCGGGAGGGCCTCCTACAATGAGCAGTTCTTC. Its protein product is CAISGSSGRASYNEQFF.

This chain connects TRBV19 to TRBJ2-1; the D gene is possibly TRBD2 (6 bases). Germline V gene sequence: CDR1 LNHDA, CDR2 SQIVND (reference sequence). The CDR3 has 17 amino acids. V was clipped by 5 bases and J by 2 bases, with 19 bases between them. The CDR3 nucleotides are TGTGCCAGTAGTGTGAGTCGTCGACTAGGCCCCTACAATGAGCAGTTCTTC. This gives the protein CASSVSRRLGPYNEQFF.

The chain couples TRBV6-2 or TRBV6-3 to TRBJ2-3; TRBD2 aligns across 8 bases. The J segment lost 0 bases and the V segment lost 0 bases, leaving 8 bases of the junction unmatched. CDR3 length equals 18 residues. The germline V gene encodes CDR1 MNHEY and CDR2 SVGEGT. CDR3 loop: CASSYSSTSGTSTDTQYF. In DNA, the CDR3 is TGTGCCAGCAGTTACTCGTCCACTAGCGGAACTAGCACAGATACGCAGTATTTT.

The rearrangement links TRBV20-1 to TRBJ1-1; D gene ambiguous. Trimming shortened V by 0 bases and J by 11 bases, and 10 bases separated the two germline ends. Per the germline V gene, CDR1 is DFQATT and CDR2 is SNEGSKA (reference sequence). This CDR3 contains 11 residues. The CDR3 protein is CSARDQPTAFF. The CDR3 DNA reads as TGCAGTGCTAGAGATCAACCTACGGCTTTCTTT.

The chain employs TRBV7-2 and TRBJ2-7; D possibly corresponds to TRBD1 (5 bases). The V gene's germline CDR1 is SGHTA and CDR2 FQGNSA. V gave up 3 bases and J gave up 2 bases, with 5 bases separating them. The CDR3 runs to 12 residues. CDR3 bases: TGTGCCAGCAGCTTGACAGCCTACGAGCAGTACTTC. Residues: CASSLTAYEQYF.

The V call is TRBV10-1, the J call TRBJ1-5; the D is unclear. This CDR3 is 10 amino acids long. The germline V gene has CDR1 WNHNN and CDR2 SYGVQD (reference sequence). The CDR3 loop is CDTSETLQHF. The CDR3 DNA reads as TGCGACACCAGTGAGACCCTACAGCATTTT.

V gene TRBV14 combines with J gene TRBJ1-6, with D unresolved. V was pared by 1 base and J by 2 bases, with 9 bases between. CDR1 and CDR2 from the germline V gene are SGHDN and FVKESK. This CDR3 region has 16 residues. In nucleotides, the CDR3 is TGTGCCAGCAGCCAAGTATCCGGAGCCTATAATTCACCCCTCCACTTT. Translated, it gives CASSQVSGAYNSPLHF.

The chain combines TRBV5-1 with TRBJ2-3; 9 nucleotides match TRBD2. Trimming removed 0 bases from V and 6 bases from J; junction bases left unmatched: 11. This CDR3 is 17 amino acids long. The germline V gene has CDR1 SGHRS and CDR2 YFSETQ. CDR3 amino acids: CASSLALAGDVSDTQYF. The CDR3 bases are TGCGCCAGCAGCTTGGCGTTAGCGGGAGATGTAAGCGATACGCAGTATTTT.

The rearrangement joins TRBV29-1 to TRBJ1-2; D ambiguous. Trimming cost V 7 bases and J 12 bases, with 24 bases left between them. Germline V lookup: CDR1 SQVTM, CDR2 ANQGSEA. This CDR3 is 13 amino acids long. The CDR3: CSATGPGRRVNTF. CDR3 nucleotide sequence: TGCAGCGCGACCGGGCCGGGGAGGAGGGTGAACACCTTC.

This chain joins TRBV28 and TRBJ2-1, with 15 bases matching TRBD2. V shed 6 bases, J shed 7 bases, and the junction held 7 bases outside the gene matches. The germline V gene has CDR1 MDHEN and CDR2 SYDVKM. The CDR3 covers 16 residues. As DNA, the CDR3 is TGTGCCAGCAGGTCCTCCGGGACTAGCGGGGGGAATGAGCAGTTCTTC. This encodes CASRSSGTSGGNEQFF.

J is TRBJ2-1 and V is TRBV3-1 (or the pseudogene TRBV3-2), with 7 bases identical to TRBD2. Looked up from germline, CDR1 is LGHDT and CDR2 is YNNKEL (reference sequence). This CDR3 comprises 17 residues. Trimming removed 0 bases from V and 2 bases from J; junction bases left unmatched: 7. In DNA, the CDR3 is TGTGCCAGCAGCCAAGATCTAGGACTAGGCACCTACAATGAGCAGTTCTTC. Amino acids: CASSQDLGLGTYNEQFF.